The entry that follows covers one TCR beta chain sequence. Its cognate antigen is unknown. Calling Graves' hyperthyroidism stable meant ophthalmopathy did not progress within 18 months. Each diagnosis drew on symptoms, thyroxine, TRAb, thyroid ultrasound and orbital computed tomography findings. The record originates from a study of T cells in Graves' hyperthyroidism and ophthalmopathy. Broader study findings: Ophthalmopathy was distinguished from stable hyperthyroidism by 13 V-J signatures. In validation, the model predicted ophthalmopathy. These predictions came a median roughly seven months before onset.

RNA transcripts gave rise to amplified TCR beta CDR3 regions. In the first-round RT-PCR of the TCR CDR3, the HTBI primer set was used. TCRdb reanalysed the multiplex PCR reads using MiXCR and keeps one entry per CDR3 protein. This table holds hundreds of thousands of distinct CDR3 sequences, approximately 40% found once. The germline V gene has CDR1 LNHDA and CDR2 SQIVND (reference sequence). Germline trimming cut 7 bases from V and 7 bases from J; bases unmatched to any gene: 8. This CDR3 comprises 15 residues. Sequencing input: blood. This chain connects TRBV19 to TRBJ2-1; 12 bases align to TRBD2. The origin of this receptor is a man between 18 and 29 years old with Graves' hyperthyroidism. In DNA, the CDR3 is TGTGCCAGTACCCGACTAGCGGGAGTCTGGAATGAGCAGTTCTTC. This translates into CASTRLAGVWNEQFF.